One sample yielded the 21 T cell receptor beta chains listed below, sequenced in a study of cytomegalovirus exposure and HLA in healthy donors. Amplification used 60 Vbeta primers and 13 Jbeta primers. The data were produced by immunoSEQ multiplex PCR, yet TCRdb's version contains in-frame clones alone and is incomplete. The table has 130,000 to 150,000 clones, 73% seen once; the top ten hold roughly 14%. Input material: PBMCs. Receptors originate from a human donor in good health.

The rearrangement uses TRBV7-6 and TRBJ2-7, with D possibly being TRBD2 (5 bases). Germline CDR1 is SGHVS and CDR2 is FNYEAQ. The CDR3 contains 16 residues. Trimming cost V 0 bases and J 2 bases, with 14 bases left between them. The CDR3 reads CASSLAVRTDTYEQYF. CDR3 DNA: TGTGCCAGCAGCTTAGCGGTCAGGACTGACACCTACGAGCAGTACTTC.

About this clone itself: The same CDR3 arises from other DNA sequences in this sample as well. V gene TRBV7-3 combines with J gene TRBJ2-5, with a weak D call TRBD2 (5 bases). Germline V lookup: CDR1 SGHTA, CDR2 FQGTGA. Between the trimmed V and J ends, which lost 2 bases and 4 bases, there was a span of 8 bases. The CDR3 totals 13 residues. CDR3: CASSLAGGETQYF. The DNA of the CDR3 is TGTGCCAGCAGCTTAGCGGGTGGAGAGACCCAGTACTTC.

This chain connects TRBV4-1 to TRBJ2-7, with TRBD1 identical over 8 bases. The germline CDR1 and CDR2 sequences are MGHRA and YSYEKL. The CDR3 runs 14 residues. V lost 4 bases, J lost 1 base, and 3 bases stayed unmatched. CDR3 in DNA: TGCGCCAGCAGCCCGGGACAGGCGTCCTACGAGCAGTACTTC. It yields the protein CASSPGQASYEQYF.

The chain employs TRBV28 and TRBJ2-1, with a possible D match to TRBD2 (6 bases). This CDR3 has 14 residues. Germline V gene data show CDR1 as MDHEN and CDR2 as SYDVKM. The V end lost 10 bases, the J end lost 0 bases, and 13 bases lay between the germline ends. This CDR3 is CATSMGLSYNEQFF. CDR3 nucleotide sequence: TGTGCCACCTCGATGGGACTCTCCTACAATGAGCAGTTCTTC. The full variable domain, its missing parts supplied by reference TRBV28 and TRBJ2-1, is DVKVTQSSRYLVKRTGEKVFLECVQDMDHENMFWYRQDPGLGLRLIYFSYDVKMKEKGDIPEGYSVSREKKERFSLILESASTNQTSMYLCATSMGLSYNEQFFGPGTRLTVL.

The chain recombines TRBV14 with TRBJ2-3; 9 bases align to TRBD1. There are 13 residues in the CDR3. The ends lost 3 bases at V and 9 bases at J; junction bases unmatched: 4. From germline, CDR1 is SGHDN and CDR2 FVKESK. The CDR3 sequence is CASSQAQGATQYF. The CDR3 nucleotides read TGTGCCAGCAGCCAGGCACAGGGGGCGACGCAGTATTTT.

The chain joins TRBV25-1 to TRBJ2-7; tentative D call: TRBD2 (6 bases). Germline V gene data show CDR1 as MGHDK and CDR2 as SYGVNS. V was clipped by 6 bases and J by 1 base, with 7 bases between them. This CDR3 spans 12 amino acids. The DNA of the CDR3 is TGTGCCAGCAGCGGGACTTCCTACGAGCAGTACTTC. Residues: CASSGTSYEQYF.

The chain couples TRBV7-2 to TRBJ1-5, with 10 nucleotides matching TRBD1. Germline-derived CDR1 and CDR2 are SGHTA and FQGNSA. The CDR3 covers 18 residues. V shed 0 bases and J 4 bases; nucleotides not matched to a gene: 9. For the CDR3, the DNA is TGTGCCAGCAGCTTAGCGCTGACAGGGGGCATTCTAAATCAGCCCCAGCATTTT. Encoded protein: CASSLALTGGILNQPQHF.

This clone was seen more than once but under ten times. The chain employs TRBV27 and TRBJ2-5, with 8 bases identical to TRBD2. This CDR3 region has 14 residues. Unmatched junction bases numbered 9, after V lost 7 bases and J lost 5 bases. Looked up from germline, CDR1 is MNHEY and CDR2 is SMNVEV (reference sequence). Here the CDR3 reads CASTSSGSGETQYF. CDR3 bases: TGTGCCAGCACCTCGAGCGGGAGTGGCGAGACCCAGTACTTC.

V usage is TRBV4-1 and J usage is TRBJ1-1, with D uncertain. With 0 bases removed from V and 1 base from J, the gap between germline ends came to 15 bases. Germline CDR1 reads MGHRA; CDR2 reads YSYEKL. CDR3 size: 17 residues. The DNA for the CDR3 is TGCGCCAGCAGCCAAGAAGGTTGGCGGGAAACGAACACTGAAGCTTTCTTT. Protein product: CASSQEGWRETNTEAFF.

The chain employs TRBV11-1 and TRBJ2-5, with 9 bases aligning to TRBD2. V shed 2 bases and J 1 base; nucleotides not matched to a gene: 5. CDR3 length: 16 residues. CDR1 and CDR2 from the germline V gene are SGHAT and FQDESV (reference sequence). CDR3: CASSLRASGIQETQYF. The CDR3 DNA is TGTGCCAGCAGCTTAAGGGCTAGCGGGATCCAAGAGACCCAGTACTTC.

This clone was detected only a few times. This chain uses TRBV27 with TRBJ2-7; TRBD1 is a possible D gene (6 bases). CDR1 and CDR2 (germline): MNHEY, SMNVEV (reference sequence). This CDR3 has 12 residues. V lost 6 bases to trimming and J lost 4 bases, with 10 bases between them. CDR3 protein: CASRSTGYEQYF. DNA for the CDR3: TGTGCCAGCAGATCGACAGGTTACGAGCAGTACTTC.

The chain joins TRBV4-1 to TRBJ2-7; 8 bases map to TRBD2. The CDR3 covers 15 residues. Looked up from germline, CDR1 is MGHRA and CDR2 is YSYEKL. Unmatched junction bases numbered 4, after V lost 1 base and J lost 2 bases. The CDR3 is CASSQVPGGPYEQYF. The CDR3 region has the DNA TGCGCCAGCAGCCAAGTTCCGGGGGGGCCCTACGAGCAGTACTTC.

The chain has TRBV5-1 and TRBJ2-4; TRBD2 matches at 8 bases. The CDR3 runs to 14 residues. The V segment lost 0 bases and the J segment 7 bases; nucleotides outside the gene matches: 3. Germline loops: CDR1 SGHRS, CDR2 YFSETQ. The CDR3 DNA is TGCGCCAGCAGCTTGGCGGGGGGGGTCAACATTCAGTACTTC. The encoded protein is CASSLAGGVNIQYF.

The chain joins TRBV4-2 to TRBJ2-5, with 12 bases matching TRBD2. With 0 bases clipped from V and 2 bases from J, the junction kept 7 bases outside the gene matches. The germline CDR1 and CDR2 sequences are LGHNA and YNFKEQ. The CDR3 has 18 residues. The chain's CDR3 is CASSQDPTGTSGQETQYF. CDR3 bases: TGTGCCAGCAGCCAAGATCCAACCGGGACTAGCGGGCAAGAGACCCAGTACTTC.

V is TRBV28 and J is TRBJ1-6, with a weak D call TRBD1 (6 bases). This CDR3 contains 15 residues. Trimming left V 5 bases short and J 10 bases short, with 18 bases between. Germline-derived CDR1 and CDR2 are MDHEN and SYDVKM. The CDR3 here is CASSTLQGRDSPLHF. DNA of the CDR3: TGTGCCAGCAGTACCCTACAGGGTAGGGACTCACCCCTCCACTTT.

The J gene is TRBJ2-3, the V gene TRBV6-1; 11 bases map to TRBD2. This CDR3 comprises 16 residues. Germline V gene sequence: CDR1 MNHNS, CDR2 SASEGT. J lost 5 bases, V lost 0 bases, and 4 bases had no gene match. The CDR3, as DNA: TGTGCCAGCAGTGAAGCGACTAGCGGGGCTTTAGATACGCAGTATTTT. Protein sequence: CASSEATSGALDTQYF.

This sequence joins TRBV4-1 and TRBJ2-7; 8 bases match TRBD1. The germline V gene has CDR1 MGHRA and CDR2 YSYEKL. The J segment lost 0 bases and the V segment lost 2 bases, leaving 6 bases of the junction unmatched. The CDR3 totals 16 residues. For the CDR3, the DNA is TGCGCCAGCAGCCAAAGCCCGGACAGGGTCTCCTACGAGCAGTACTTC. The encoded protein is CASSQSPDRVSYEQYF.

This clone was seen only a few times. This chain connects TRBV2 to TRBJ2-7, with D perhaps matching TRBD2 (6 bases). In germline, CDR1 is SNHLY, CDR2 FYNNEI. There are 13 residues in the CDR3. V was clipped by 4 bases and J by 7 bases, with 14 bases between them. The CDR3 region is CASSGTGLGEQYF. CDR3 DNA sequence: TGTGCCAGCAGTGGGACGGGACTTGGGGAGCAGTACTTC.

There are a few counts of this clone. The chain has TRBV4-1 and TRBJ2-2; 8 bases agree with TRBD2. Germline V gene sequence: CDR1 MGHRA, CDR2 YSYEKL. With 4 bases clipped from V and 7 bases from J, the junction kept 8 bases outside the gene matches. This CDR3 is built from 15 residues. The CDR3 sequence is CASSLPSGSVGELFF. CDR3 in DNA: TGCGCCAGCAGCCTTCCAAGCGGGAGCGTCGGGGAGCTGTTTTTT.

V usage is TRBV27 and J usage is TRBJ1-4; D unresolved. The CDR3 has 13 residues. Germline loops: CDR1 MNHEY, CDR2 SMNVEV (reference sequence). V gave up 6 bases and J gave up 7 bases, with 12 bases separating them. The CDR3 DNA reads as TGTGCCAGCAGCCGGGTGAGGTCTGAAAAACTGTTTTTT. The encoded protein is CASSRVRSEKLFF.

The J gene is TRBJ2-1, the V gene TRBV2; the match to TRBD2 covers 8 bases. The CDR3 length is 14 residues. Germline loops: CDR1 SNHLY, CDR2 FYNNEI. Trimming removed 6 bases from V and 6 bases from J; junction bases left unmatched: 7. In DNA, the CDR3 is TGTGCCAGCAGCGAGGGACTAGTCTCCAATGAGCAGTTCTTC. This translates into CASSEGLVSNEQFF.